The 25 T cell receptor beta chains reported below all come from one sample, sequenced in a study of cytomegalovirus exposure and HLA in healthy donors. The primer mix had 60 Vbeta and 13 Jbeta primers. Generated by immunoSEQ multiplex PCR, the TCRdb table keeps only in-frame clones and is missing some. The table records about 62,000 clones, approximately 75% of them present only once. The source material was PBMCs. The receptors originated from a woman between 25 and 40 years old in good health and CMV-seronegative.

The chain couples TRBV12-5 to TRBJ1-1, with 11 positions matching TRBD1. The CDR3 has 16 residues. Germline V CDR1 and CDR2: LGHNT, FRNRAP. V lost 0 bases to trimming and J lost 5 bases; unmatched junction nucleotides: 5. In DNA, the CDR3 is TGTGCTAGTGGTTTGGTACTGGGACAGGGGGTTACTGAAGCTTTCTTT. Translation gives CASGLVLGQGVTEAFF.

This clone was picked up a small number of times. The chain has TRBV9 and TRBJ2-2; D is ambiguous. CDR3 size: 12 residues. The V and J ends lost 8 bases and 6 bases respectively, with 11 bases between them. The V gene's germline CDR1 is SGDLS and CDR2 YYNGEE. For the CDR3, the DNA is TGTGCCAGTCTAGGAGCGCCCGGGGAGCTGTTTTTT. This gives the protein CASLGAPGELFF.

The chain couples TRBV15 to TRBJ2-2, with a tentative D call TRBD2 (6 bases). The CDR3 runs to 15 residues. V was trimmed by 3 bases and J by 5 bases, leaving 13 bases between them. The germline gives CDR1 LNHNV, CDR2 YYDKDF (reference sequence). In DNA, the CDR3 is TGTGCCACCAGCAGTAGACTAGGCGGGACCGGGGAGCTGTTTTTT. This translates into CATSSRLGGTGELFF. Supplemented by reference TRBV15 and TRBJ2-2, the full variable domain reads DAMVIQNPRYQVTQFGKPVTLSCSQTLNHNVMYWYQQKSSQAPKLLFHYYDKDFNNEADTPDNFQSRRPNTSFCFLDIRSPGLGDTAMYLCATSSRLGGTGELFFGEGSRLTVL.

Written as DNA, the CDR3 is TGCGCCAGCAGAGTCCAGGGGAAGCAGTACGTC. Amino acid sequence: CASRVQGKQYV. J is TRBJ2-7 and V is TRBV4-1; D might be TRBD1 (6 bases). Per the germline V gene, CDR1 is MGHRA and CDR2 is YSYEKL. There are 11 residues in the CDR3. V was shortened by 6 bases and J by 8 bases, with 11 bases between the two germline ends.

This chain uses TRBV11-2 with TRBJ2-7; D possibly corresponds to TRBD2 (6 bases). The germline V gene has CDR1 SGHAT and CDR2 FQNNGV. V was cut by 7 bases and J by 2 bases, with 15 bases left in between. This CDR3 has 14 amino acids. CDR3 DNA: TGTGCCAGCACCAAAAAGGAGGGGACCTACGAGCAGTACTTC. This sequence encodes CASTKKEGTYEQYF.

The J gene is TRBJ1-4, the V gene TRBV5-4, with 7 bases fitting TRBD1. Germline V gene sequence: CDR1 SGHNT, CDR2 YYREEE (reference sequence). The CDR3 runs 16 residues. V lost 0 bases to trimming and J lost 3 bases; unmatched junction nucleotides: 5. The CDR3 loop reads CASSLGQGPANEKLFF. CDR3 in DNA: TGTGCCAGCAGCTTGGGACAGGGTCCCGCTAATGAAAAACTGTTTTTT.

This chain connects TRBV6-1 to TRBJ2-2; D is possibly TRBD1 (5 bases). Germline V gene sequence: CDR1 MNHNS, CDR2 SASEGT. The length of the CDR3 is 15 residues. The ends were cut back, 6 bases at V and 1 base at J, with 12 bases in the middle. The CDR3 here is CASSALDRNTGELFF. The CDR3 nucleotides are TGTGCCAGCAGCGCTTTAGACAGGAACACCGGGGAGCTGTTTTTT.

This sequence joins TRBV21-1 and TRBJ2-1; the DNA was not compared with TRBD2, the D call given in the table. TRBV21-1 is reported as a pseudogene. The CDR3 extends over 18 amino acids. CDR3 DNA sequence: TGTGCCAGCAGCAAAGTCCCCTCTCACCGGGAGGCACCGAATGAGCAGTTCTTC. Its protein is CASSKVPSHREAPNEQFF.

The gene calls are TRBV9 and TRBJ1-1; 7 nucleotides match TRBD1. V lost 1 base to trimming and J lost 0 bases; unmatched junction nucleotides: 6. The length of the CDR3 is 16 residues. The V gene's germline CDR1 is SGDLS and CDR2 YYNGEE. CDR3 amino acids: CASSVTTGMVNTEAFF. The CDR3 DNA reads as TGTGCCAGCAGCGTAACGACAGGGATGGTGAACACTGAAGCTTTCTTT.

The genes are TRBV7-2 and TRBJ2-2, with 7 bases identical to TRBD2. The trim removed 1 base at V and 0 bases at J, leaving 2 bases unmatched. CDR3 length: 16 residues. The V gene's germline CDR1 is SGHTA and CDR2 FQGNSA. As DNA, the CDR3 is TGTGCCAGCAGCTTAGGTGGACTAGCGAACACCGGGGAGCTGTTTTTT. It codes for CASSLGGLANTGELFF.

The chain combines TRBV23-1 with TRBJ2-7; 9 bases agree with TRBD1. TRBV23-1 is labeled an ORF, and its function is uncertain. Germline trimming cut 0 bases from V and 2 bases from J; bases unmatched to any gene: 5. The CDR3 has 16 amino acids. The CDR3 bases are TGCGCCAGCAGTCAATCAGGGACAGGGAGCACCTACGAGCAGTACTTC. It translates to CASSQSGTGSTYEQYF.

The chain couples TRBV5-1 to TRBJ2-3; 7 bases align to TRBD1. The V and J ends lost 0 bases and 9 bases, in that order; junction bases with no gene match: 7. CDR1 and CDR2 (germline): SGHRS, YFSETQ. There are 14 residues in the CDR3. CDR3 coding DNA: TGCGCCAGCAGCTTGGTTGAGACAGGGAGCACGCAGTATTTT. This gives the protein CASSLVETGSTQYF.

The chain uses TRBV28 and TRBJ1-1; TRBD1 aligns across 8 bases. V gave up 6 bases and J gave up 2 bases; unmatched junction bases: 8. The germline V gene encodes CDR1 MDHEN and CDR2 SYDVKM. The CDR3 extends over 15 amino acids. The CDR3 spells CASSINPGGNTEAFF. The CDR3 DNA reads TGTGCCAGCAGCATAAATCCAGGGGGCAACACTGAAGCTTTCTTT.

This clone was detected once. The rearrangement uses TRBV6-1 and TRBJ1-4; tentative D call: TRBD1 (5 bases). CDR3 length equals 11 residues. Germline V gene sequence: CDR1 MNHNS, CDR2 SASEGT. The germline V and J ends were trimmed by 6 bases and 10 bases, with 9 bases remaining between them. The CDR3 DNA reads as TGTGCCAGCAGCAGGGAGGGAAAACTGTTTTTT. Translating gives CASSREGKLFF.

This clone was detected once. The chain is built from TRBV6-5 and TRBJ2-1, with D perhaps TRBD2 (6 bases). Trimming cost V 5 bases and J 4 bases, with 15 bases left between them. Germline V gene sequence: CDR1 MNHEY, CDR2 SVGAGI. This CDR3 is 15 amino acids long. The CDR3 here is CASSPLARRYNEQFF. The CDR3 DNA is TGTGCCAGCAGTCCTCTAGCGCGACGTTACAATGAGCAGTTCTTC.

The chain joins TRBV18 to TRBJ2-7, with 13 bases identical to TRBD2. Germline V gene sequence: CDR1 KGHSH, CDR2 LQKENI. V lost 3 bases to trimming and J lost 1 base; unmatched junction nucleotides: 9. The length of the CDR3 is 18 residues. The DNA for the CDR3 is TGTGCCAGCTCACCGGCCCGGTTACTAGCGGGGGGGTCCTACGAGCAGTACGTC. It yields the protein CASSPARLLAGGSYEQYV.

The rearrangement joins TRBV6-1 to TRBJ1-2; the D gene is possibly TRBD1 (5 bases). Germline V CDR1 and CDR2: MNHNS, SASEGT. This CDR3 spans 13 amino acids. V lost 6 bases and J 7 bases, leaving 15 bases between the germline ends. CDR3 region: CASRNLTACGYTF. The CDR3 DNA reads TGTGCCAGCAGAAACTTGACAGCGTGTGGCTACACCTTC.

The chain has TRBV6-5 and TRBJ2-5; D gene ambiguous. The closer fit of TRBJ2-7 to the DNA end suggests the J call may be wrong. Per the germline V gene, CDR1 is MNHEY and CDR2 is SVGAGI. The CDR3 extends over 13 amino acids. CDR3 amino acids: CASRPHGDYEQYF. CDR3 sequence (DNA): TGTGCCAGCAGACCCCATGGGGACTACGAGCAGTACTTC.

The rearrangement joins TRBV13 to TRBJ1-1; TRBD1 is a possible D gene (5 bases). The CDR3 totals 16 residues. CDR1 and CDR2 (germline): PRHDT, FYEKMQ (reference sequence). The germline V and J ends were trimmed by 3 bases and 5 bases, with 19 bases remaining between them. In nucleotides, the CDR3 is TGTGCCAGCAGCTTCTCAGGGATATCGGGTAGGACTGAAGCTTTCTTT. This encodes CASSFSGISGRTEAFF.

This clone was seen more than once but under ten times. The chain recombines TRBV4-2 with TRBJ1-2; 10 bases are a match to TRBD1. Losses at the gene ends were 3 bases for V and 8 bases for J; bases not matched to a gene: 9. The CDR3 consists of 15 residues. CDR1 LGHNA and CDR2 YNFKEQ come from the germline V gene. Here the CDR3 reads CASSHDRDRGEGYTF. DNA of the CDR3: TGTGCCAGCAGCCACGACCGGGACAGGGGAGAGGGCTACACCTTC.

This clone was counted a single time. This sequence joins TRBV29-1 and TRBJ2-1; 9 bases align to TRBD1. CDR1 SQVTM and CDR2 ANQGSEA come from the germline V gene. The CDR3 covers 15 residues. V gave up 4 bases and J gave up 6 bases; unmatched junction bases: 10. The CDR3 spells CSVAGGQGSVNEQFF. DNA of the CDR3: TGCAGCGTTGCCGGGGGACAGGGTTCGGTCAATGAGCAGTTCTTC.

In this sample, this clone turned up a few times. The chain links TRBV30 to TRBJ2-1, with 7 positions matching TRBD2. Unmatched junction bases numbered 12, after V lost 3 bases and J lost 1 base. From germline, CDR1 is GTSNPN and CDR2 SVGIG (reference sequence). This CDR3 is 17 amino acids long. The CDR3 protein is CAWSGPGSGISYNEQFF. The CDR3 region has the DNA TGTGCCTGGAGCGGCCCCGGGAGCGGGATATCCTACAATGAGCAGTTCTTC. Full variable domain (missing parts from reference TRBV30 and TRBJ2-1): SQTIHQWPATLVQPVGSPLSLECTVEGTSNPNLYWYRQAAGRGLQLLFYSVGIGQISSEVPQNLSASRPQDRQFILSSKKLLLSDSGFYLCAWSGPGSGISYNEQFFGPGTRLTVL.

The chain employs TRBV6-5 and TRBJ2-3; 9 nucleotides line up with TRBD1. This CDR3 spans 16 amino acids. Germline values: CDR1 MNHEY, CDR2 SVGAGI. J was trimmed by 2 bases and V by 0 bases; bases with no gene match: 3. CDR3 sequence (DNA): TGTGCCAGCAGTTACTCTGGGACAGGGTCCACAGATACGCAGTATTTT. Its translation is CASSYSGTGSTDTQYF.

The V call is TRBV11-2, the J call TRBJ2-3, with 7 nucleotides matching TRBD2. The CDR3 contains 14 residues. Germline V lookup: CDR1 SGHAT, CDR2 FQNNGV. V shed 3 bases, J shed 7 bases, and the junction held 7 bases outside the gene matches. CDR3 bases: TGTGCCAGCAGCTTGGTGGGAGCGGGAAATACGCAGTATTTT. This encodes CASSLVGAGNTQYF.

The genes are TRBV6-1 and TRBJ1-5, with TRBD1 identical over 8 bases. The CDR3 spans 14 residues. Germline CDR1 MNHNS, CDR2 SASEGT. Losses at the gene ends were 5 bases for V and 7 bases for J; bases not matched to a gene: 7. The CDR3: CASSPGGQGQPQHF. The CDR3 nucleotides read TGTGCCAGCAGTCCAGGGGGCCAGGGCCAGCCCCAGCATTTT.